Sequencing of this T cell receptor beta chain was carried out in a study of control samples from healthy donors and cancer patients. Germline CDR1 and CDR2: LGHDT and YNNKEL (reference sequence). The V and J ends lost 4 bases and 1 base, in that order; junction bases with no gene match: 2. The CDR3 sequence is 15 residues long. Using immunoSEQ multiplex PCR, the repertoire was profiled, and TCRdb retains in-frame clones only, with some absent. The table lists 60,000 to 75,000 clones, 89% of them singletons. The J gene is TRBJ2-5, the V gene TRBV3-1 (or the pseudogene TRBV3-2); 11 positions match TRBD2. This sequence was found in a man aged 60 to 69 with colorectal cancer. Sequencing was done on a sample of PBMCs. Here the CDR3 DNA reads TGTGCCAGCAGCCCTAGCGGGGGGCCCCAAGAGACCCAGTACTTC. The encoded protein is CASSPSGGPQETQYF.